This entry lists 10 T cell receptor beta chains sequenced from one sample in a study of T cells in tumors after PD-1 blockade. Only in-frame clones appear in the TCRdb table, and some are missing; sequencing was by immunoSEQ multiplex PCR. The sample lists about 34,000 clones; around 72% were seen once. Source: PBMCs, taken after anti-PD-1 treatment. The receptors derive from a human donor with basal cell carcinoma.

This sequence joins TRBV2 and TRBJ2-5; perhaps TRBD2 as D (6 bases). CDR3 length equals 13 residues. In germline, CDR1 is SNHLY, CDR2 FYNNEI. Trimming cost V 8 bases and J 5 bases, with 15 bases left between them. The CDR3 nucleotides read TGTGCCAGCGCCCGGGCCCGGGAGGAGACCCAGTACTTC. Protein product: CASARAREETQYF.

The chain uses TRBV7-2 and TRBJ1-2; D is ambiguous. The germline V and J ends were trimmed by 2 bases and 5 bases, with 9 bases remaining between them. Germline-derived CDR1 and CDR2 are SGHTA and FQGNSA. This CDR3 is 13 amino acids long. The CDR3 protein is CASSLRSKYGYTF. CDR3 in DNA: TGTGCCAGCAGCTTAAGGTCGAAATATGGCTACACCTTC.

This chain links TRBV19 with TRBJ1-5; possibly TRBD1 for D (6 bases). From germline, CDR1 is LNHDA and CDR2 SQIVND (reference sequence). V dropped 4 bases and J dropped 3 bases, with 16 bases sitting between them. The CDR3 has 16 amino acids. The CDR3 nucleotides are TGTGCCAGTAGTACAACAGGGATGGGGGTCAATCAGCCCCAGCATTTT. Its protein product is CASSTTGMGVNQPQHF.

The chain is built from TRBV28 and TRBJ2-2; TRBD1 matches 9 bases. The V gene's germline CDR1 is MDHEN and CDR2 SYDVKM. This CDR3 region has 15 residues. Trimming removed 5 bases from V and 4 bases from J; junction bases left unmatched: 5. CDR3 in amino acids: CASSRTGAGTGELFF. The CDR3 DNA follows: TGTGCCAGCAGTCGGACAGGGGCGGGCACCGGGGAGCTGTTTTTT.

The chain links TRBV6-5 to TRBJ1-1; D may be TRBD1 (6 bases). CDR1 and CDR2 (germline): MNHEY, SVGAGI. Trimming pared 5 bases from V and 0 bases from J, leaving 10 bases between. The CDR3 runs to 14 residues. This chain's CDR3 is CASSIQGLNTEAFF. The CDR3 DNA sequence: TGTGCCAGCAGTATACAGGGCTTGAACACTGAAGCTTTCTTT.

V gene TRBV29-1 combines with J gene TRBJ2-7, with D perhaps matching TRBD1 or TRBD2 (5 bases each). The CDR3 sequence is 13 residues long. From germline, CDR1 is SQVTM and CDR2 ANQGSEA. The germline V and J ends were trimmed by 1 base and 3 bases, with 10 bases remaining between them. CDR3: CSVEGDRNYEQYF. CDR3 DNA: TGCAGCGTTGAAGGGGACCGCAACTACGAGCAGTACTTC.

The CDR3 protein is CASRPGTVAYEQYF. The CDR3 nucleotides are TGCGCCAGCAGGCCTGGGACGGTTGCCTACGAGCAGTACTTC. This chain joins TRBV5-1 and TRBJ2-7; either TRBD1 or TRBD2 may fit D (5 bases each). V shed 5 bases and J shed 2 bases, with 14 bases lying between them. This CDR3 contains 14 residues. The germline V gene encodes CDR1 SGHRS and CDR2 YFSETQ.

The chain couples TRBV6-5 to TRBJ2-1, with D hard to call. The length of the CDR3 is 14 residues. Germline lookup yields CDR1 MNHEY and CDR2 SVGAGI. Deletions cut 2 bases from V and 5 bases from J, with 10 bases between. CDR3 nucleotide sequence: TGTGCCAGCAGTTACAAGTTGGGGAACAATGAGCAGTTCTTC. It encodes CASSYKLGNNEQFF.

This chain uses TRBV7-2 with TRBJ2-3; tentatively, D is TRBD1 or TRBD2 (5 bases each). The V end lost 0 bases, the J end lost 5 bases, and 9 bases lay between the germline ends. The CDR3 has 14 residues. Germline CDR1 and CDR2: SGHTA and FQGNSA. The CDR3 nucleotides are TGTGCCAGCAGCTTAGCGCTGGGGGTAGATACGCAGTATTTT. Amino acid sequence: CASSLALGVDTQYF. The complete variable domain, with remaining parts taken from reference TRBV7-2 and TRBJ2-3, reads GAGVSQSPSNKVTEKGKDVELRCDPISGHTALYWYRQSLGQGLEFLIYFQGNSAPDKSGLPSDRFSAERTGGSVSTLTIQRTQQEDSAVYLCASSLALGVDTQYFGPGTRLTVL.

The sample holds a few counts of this clone. The chain recombines TRBV7-2 with TRBJ2-7; no clear D. Germline lookup yields CDR1 SGHTA and CDR2 FQGNSA. This CDR3 spans 13 amino acids. The germline V and J ends were trimmed by 8 bases and 0 bases, with 11 bases remaining between them. This CDR3 reads CASLATFSYEQYF. Here the CDR3 DNA reads TGTGCCAGCTTGGCGACCTTCTCCTACGAGCAGTACTTC.